This T cell receptor beta chain was identified in a study of cytomegalovirus exposure and HLA in healthy donors. Trimming cost V 5 bases and J 1 base, with 23 bases left between them. Germline CDR1 is LGHNA and CDR2 is YNFKEQ. The CDR3 totals 18 residues. PCR was performed using 60 Vbeta and 13 Jbeta primers. Assay used: immunoSEQ multiplex PCR; TCRdb lists only in-frame clones, some missing. Seen here are over 65,000 clones, over 75% observed once, and the top ten hold roughly 12%. General study findings and limits: As immune exposure information, only CMV serostatus was available. Later analysis associated a missense DCLRE1C variant with TCR beta V- and J-gene trimming. From TCR beta sequences, most subjects' HLA-A and HLA-B alleles were reportedly predicted accurately.

About this clone itself: Its antigen is not known.

The rearrangement joins TRBV4-2 to TRBJ1-1; no clear D gene. Source material: PBMCs. The clonotype originates from a human donor in good health. The CDR3 bases are TGTGCCAGCAGCGAAGGCGGGCCGGCGGCAAACCAGAACACTGAAGCTTTCTTT. It specifies CASSEGGPAANQNTEAFF.